This T cell receptor beta chain came from a study of T cell repertoires in cytomegalovirus infection. Study-wide points: Accumulated public TCR beta family frequency recognized individuals carrying CMV together with the relevant HLA. Dominant in the ex vivo response were TCR beta clonotypes restricted by HLA-C and specific for CMV.

TCRdb re-called the reads with MiXCR, one entry per CDR3 protein. The sample lists 570,000 or so distinct CDR3 sequences; approximately 40% were seen once. Germline trimming cut 7 bases from V and 1 base from J; bases unmatched to any gene: 11. The length of the CDR3 is 16 residues. This clonotype was picked up a small number of times. Its antigen is unidentified. The receptor was isolated from a human donor in good health (CMV status not recorded). Some clones in this sample may be carry-over from other donors' samples. The chain uses TRBV12-3 or TRBV12-4 and TRBJ2-3; TRBD1 aligns across 7 bases. The sequencing here drew on cultured PBMCs, taken from culture after CMV antigen stimulation. CDR3 nucleotides: TGTGCCAGCACCCCTCGGAAGGGGGCTGGCACAGATACGCAGTATTTT. Translation: CASTPRKGAGTDTQYF.